Sequencing of this TCR beta chain was carried out in a study of Graves' ophthalmopathy and Graves' hyperthyroidism. Study overall: Investigators collected peripheral blood at initial diagnosis, before any treatment was given.

RNA transcripts provided the template for amplifying TCR beta CDR3 regions. A first-round RT-PCR used HTBI primers, followed by a second-round multiplex PCR. TCRdb analysed the multiplex PCR reads with MiXCR anew, one entry per CDR3 protein. The data hold some 400,000 distinct CDR3 sequences, with roughly 18% observed a single time. The PBMCs originated from around 9.7 ml of fresh peripheral blood. This clonotype was recorded many times. V gave up 6 bases and J gave up 10 bases, with 18 bases separating them. From germline, CDR1 is MNHEY and CDR2 SVGEGT. The CDR3 has 13 residues. This TCR was recovered from a woman between 18 and 29 years old with Graves' ophthalmopathy. V usage is TRBV6-2 or TRBV6-3 and J usage is TRBJ1-1; possible D gene TRBD1, 5 bases. The sequenced sample consisted of peripheral blood. CDR3 DNA: TGTGCCAGCAGCCACGGGGCCGCAGTCGGAGCTTTCTTT. This translates into CASSHGAAVGAFF.